This T cell receptor (beta chain) was identified in a study of shared clonotypes between healthy human individuals (dated by TCRdb to 2018 to 2021). A note on the overall study: The cohort comprised two women and a few men aged 18 to 49 years. Per donor, three plates each were used for CD4 naive and CD4 memory, two for CD8 naive, and one for CD8 memory. Blood TCR repertoires of a handful of healthy adults were deeply sequenced to estimate repertoire size and the extent of clonotype sharing between individuals. To increase sequencing depth and limit assay-specific biases, different laboratories used diverse techniques to prepare libraries and sequence TCR repertoires. Each donor's leukapheresis produced roughly between roughly 0.85 and 9.5 billion PBMCs.

CD8 naive samples were obtained by positive selection for CCR7 among CD45RO-negative cells, yielding a CD45RA+CCR7+ population from which TemRA cells were excluded. The donors were healthy, HIV-negative adults with no recently reported acute infections or vaccinations. Only Caucasian adults living in Nashville, Tennessee, USA were represented among the donors. Blood was collected by leukapheresis, and PBMCs were isolated by Ficoll-Histopaque density gradient centrifugation and then cryopreserved in liquid nitrogen vapor phase. Analytical flow cytometry was used to check the purity and quantity of each magnetically sorted T cell population. Each sorted fraction had its genomic DNA isolated and then quantified by UV absorbance on a Nanodrop 2000c. The paper's findings and limits, for the study overall: Compared with non-shared clonotypes, clonotypes shared by all four sorted-subset donors had higher generation probabilities. Incomplete sequencing was indicated by rarefaction of sorted-subset datasets, despite the large sequencing depth. Sampling was limited to blood, and TCR repertoires in tissue likely differ from TCR repertoires in blood. The genetic and exposure-history diversity represented was limited by the small number of donors. Estimated clonotype richness was generally larger for naive than for memory subsets. Sharing across a few donors was observed for approximately 5% of naive CD4, 3.5% of naive CD8, about 2.3% of memory CD4, and around 0.4% of memory CD8 clonotypes. Pairwise subsampling led to the expectation that sequencing depth would affect the degree of clonotype sharing among donors.

Turning to this clone: No cognate antigen has been identified for it. Base qualities are not at hand, and no much larger clone is one base apart.

Using the deep immunoSEQ assay, TCR CDR3 regions were amplified from genomic DNA by multiplex PCR. Genomic DNA extracted from each cell subset was distributed evenly over all wells of several immunoSEQ 96-well plates, and each plate served as one replicate. For sorted subsets, each replicate PCR was loaded with approximately 200 ng genomic DNA, equivalent to roughly 30,000 T cell genomes. Purified libraries were quantified with a Qubit 3.0 fluorometer, sized on a Bioanalyzer 2100, and re-quantified with the KAPA Library Quantification kit. Every immunoSEQ 96-well plate was sequenced on a separate single-read 150-cycle Illumina NextSeq 550 flow cell. Concerning the study's data processing: Because the immunoSEQ output included only junctional sequences and no quality scores, the filtering could not be the same as the filtering used for full-length reads. Sequences were annotated with PyIR, a Python wrapper for IgBLAST v1.9, and V/J genes and CDR3 were assigned using IMGT germline references. Reads were removed for weak V/J assignments (E-value above 1e-6), missing CDR3, stop codons, out-of-frame junctions, or ambiguous translated residues. A V3J clonotype was defined by an identical inferred V gene, J gene, and CDR3 amino acid sequence. To compute the percentage overlap between repertoires, the number of shared unique clonotypes was divided by the size of the smaller repertoire. Three approaches were used to assess repertoire richness: RTK rarefaction, the Chao1 estimator, and Recon v2.1 estimates of unobserved clonotypes. Generation probabilities for all TCRbeta clonotypes obtained by the gDNA method from four donors were computed using OLGA. What TCRdb holds here is the immuneACCESS table cut down to in-frame rearrangements. Part of the clones is not present; checked against another copy, under half of the missing clones reflect an unresolved V gene, and the others are unexplained. V and J calls plus clone size are reproduced from that table; the DNA served to infer D and trimming. The sample profile shows some 2 million clones; about 95% of them were found once. The ten largest clones represent 1.2% of the sample.

Including the terminal cysteine and phenylalanine, the CDR3 comprises 13 residues. Only CDR3 DNA remains: 39 bases, in frame from the first base. Trimming takes 3 bases from V and 0 bases from J, and the germline ends sit 5 bases apart. CDR1 and CDR2 are read off the germline V gene as SGHVS and FQNEAQ. This sequence originates from a man aged 18 to 30 in good health. What was sequenced was naive CD8+ T cells sorted from blood. The cell subset or site label of this sample denotes: CD45RA+CCR7+. This sequence uses TRBV7-8 and TRBJ1-2, with the D gene uncertain. The CDR3 protein sequence reads: CASSFGANYGYTF. The sequenced DNA is TGTGCCAGCAGCTTTGGGGCTAACTATGGCTACACCTTC.